The 15 T cell receptor beta chains given below trace back to one sample, sequenced in a study of blood T cells in healthy people across ages. Sample-barcoded 5' priming and a J-beta primer mix drove a second PCR of 7 to 11 cycles. Using its own MiXCR run on the 5' RACE reads, TCRdb lists one record per CDR3 protein. The table lists 1.5 million to 2 million distinct CDR3 sequences, 28% of them singletons. Sequencing was carried out using blood. The receptor source for this set is a woman in her 30s in good health.

This clonotype was counted a few times. This sequence joins TRBV29-1 and TRBJ2-1; the D is unclear. Germline CDR1 and CDR2: SQVTM and ANQGSEA. V was clipped by 2 bases and J by 9 bases, with 8 bases between them. This CDR3 is built from 11 residues. Written as DNA, the CDR3 is TGCAGCGTTGAAAGGACCCGTGAGCAGTTCTTC. Translation gives CSVERTREQFF.

This clonotype occurred a few times. The rearrangement joins TRBV24-1 to TRBJ2-3; 8 bases line up with TRBD1. The CDR3 covers 17 residues. V gave up 3 bases and J gave up 2 bases; unmatched junction bases: 9. CDR1 KGHDR and CDR2 SFDVKD come from the germline V gene. DNA of the CDR3: TGTGCCACCAGTGATAGGCCCGGACAGGGTGACACAGATACGCAGTATTTT. Translating it yields CATSDRPGQGDTDTQYF.

The chain couples TRBV7-3 to TRBJ1-2; 8 positions agree with TRBD1. With 4 bases clipped from V and 4 bases from J, the junction kept 8 bases outside the gene matches. CDR1 is SGHTA, CDR2 FQGTGA, per germline. The CDR3 loop spans 15 amino acids. The CDR3 is CASSSPGQDFYGYTF. The CDR3 DNA is TGTGCCAGCAGCTCACCGGGACAGGACTTCTATGGCTACACCTTC.

The V call is TRBV2, the J call TRBJ1-2; a weak D match, TRBD1 (6 bases). The V end was cut by 9 bases, the J end by 1 base, with 6 bases between. Per germline, CDR1 SNHLY and CDR2 FYNNEI. This CDR3 has 11 residues. CDR3: CARDSNYGYTF. CDR3 in DNA: TGTGCCAGGGACAGTAACTATGGCTACACCTTC.

To note about this clonotype: This sequence may be a read error, since a much larger clone differs from it by one base. This rearrangement joins TRBV29-1 to TRBJ1-2; 8 bases line up with TRBD1. Looked up from germline, CDR1 is SQVTM and CDR2 is ANQGSEA. V was clipped by 6 bases and J by 8 bases; unmatched bases: 20. The CDR3 is made up of 16 amino acids. Here the CDR3 reads CSVDAAPGQDRVGYTF. In DNA, the CDR3 is TGCAGCGTCGACGCCGCTCCGGGACAGGACAGAGTCGGCTACACCTTC.

This clonotype showed up many times. The chain uses TRBV20-1 and TRBJ2-1; D unresolved. Trimming pared 2 bases from V and 2 bases from J, leaving 4 bases between. In germline, CDR1 is DFQATT, CDR2 SNEGSKA (reference sequence). CDR3 length: 12 amino acids. In nucleotides, the CDR3 is TGCAGTGCTAGACCTACCTACAATGAGCAGTTCTTC. Protein: CSARPTYNEQFF.

This clonotype has just a few counts. The chain recombines TRBV6-5 with TRBJ2-2, with 8 bases matching TRBD1. V lost 6 bases to trimming and J lost 6 bases; unmatched junction nucleotides: 3. Germline loops: CDR1 MNHEY, CDR2 SVGAGI. CDR3 size: 13 residues. CDR3 loop: CASRGTGAGELFF. DNA of the CDR3: TGTGCCAGCAGGGGGACAGGCGCCGGGGAGCTGTTTTTT.

This chain uses TRBV25-1 with TRBJ1-1; maybe TRBD1 (5 bases). The CDR3 extends over 12 amino acids. The germline CDR1 and CDR2 sequences are MGHDK and SYGVNS. V lost 7 bases to trimming and J lost 11 bases, with 17 bases between them. The CDR3 is CASTEVGEGAFF. The CDR3 DNA sequence: TGTGCCAGCACCGAAGTGGGGGAGGGTGCTTTCTTT.

The rearrangement joins TRBV14 to TRBJ2-7; weak D call: TRBD2 (5 bases). V lost 0 bases, J lost 5 bases, and 11 bases lay in between. Germline V lookup: CDR1 SGHDN, CDR2 FVKESK. This CDR3 spans 14 amino acids. CDR3 in DNA: TGTGCCAGCAGCCAAGATCGGTTCGGGAACGAGCAGTACTTC. Its protein is CASSQDRFGNEQYF.

This clonotype was counted only a few times. This chain joins TRBV28 and TRBJ1-2; 9 positions agree with TRBD1. CDR1 and CDR2 (germline): MDHEN, SYDVKM. V shed 5 bases, J shed 3 bases, and the junction held 13 bases outside the gene matches. CDR3 length: 17 residues. The CDR3 sequence is CASSLRVGTGRHYGYTF. The CDR3 DNA is TGTGCCAGCAGTCTAAGGGTCGGGACAGGGCGGCACTATGGCTACACCTTC.

This clonotype was observed a few times. The chain links TRBV12-3 or TRBV12-4 to TRBJ2-4; D is uncertain. The CDR3 is 15 residues long. The V end was cut by 1 base, the J end by 13 bases, with 20 bases between. The CDR3 DNA follows: TGTGCCAGCAGTTTAGATGCATCCGCAAACAATGAGCAGTACTTC. Its translation: CASSLDASANNEQYF.

This clonotype was seen only a few times. An end of the junction differs from the germline gene, which may be a read error. The rearrangement links TRBV12-3 or TRBV12-4 to TRBJ1-4, with 9 nucleotides matching TRBD1. This CDR3 is built from 14 residues. In DNA form, the CDR3 reads TGTGCCAGCAGTTTACAGACAGGGGGTGAAAAACGGTTTTTT. This translates into CASSLQTGGEKRFF.

This clonotype was recorded a few times. The V and J genes are TRBV7-6 and TRBJ2-1, with D possibly matching TRBD2 (5 bases). Germline lookup yields CDR1 SGHVS and CDR2 FNYEAQ. The CDR3 is made up of 17 amino acids. V lost 1 base to trimming and J lost 1 base, with 14 bases between them. CDR3 sequence (DNA): TGTGCCAGCAGCTTAGGGGGTAGCGAGCCGTCCTACAATGAGCAGTTCTTC. It specifies CASSLGGSEPSYNEQFF.

The chain combines TRBV3-1 with TRBJ2-1; D call uncertain. Gene TRBJ2-7 matches the end of the DNA better, so the J call may be wrong. The CDR3 is 16 residues long. The germline V gene has CDR1 LGHDT and CDR2 YNNKEL (reference sequence). CDR3 region: CASSQGGSSSYNEQYF. The CDR3 coding sequence is TGTGCCAGCAGCCAAGGTGGTTCAAGCTCCTACAATGAGCAGTACTTC.

This clonotype occurred a few times. CDR3 residues: CSARPRLGSPLHF. In DNA form, the CDR3 reads TGCAGTGCTAGACCCCGATTAGGTTCACCCCTCCACTTT. The J gene is TRBJ1-6, the V gene TRBV20-1; D remains ambiguous. Trimming took 2 bases from V and 9 from J, leaving 11 bases between them. CDR3 length equals 13 residues. Germline CDR1 and CDR2: DFQATT and SNEGSKA (reference sequence).